Below, 29 T cell receptor beta chains from the same sample are listed, as sequenced in a study of T cell responses to AZD1222 COVID-19 vaccine (TCRdb year 2021). Libraries came from the immunoSEQ multiplex PCR assay. TCRdb provides this immuneACCESS table in a form limited to in-frame rearrangements. Some clones are lacking; in checked studies, under half of them reflect an unresolved V gene, and why the rest are absent is not known. Counted in this sample were 110,000 to 150,000 clones; 90% of them appeared once. The ten most abundant clones make up around 3.5% of the sample. The label giving this sample's time point can be read as: baseline before first vaccination. Sequenced here: peripheral blood, sampled on day 0 of AZD1222 vaccination. Receptor source: an adult in good health.

The V call is TRBV7-2, the J call TRBJ1-5; D uncertain. V was cut by 2 bases and J by 8 bases, with 10 bases left in between. Germline CDR1 is SGHTA and CDR2 is FQGNSA. CDR3 size: 13 residues. CDR3 nucleotide sequence: TGTGCCAGCAGCTTATTCTCACGCGAGCCCCAGCATTTT. Its translation is CASSLFSREPQHF.

This chain joins TRBV19 and TRBJ2-7, with 9 bases matching TRBD1. J lost 1 base, V lost 8 bases, and 18 bases had no gene match. Germline V gene sequence: CDR1 LNHDA, CDR2 SQIVND (reference sequence). The CDR3 spans 18 residues. The CDR3 DNA reads TGTGCCAGTTCCCCCCGGGACAGGGACTACCGTTATTCCTACGAGCAGTACTTC. It is translated as CASSPRDRDYRYSYEQYF.

The rearrangement links TRBV14 to TRBJ1-4; 8 bases align to TRBD1. Germline V lookup: CDR1 SGHDN, CDR2 FVKESK. This CDR3 is 17 amino acids long. Germline trimming cut 5 bases from V and 8 bases from J; bases unmatched to any gene: 16. The CDR3 nucleotides are TGTGCCAGCAGCAGCCTTACGGGACAGGCCGGGGGCGAAAAACTGTTTTTT. Encoded protein: CASSSLTGQAGGEKLFF.

This clone was found many times. The V gene is TRBV3-1 (or the pseudogene TRBV3-2), the J gene TRBJ2-2; D gene ambiguous. This CDR3 is built from 14 residues. The V end was cut by 4 bases, the J end by 2 bases, with 8 bases between. Germline V gives CDR1 LGHDT, CDR2 YNNKEL (reference sequence). This CDR3 reads CASSRGENTGELFF. The CDR3, as DNA: TGTGCCAGCAGCCGCGGAGAAAACACCGGGGAGCTGTTTTTT.

At least ten counts were recorded for this clone. This sequence joins TRBV11-2 and TRBJ2-7; D is undetermined. The CDR3 runs to 17 residues. V was clipped by 1 base and J by 3 bases, with 19 bases between them. The germline V gene encodes CDR1 SGHAT and CDR2 FQNNGV. CDR3 residues: CASSLGGLGVYNYEQYF. CDR3 nucleotide sequence: TGTGCCAGCAGCTTAGGAGGTTTAGGTGTATATAACTACGAGCAGTACTTC.

The chain combines TRBV18 with TRBJ2-1; 13 bases map to TRBD2. This CDR3 region has 16 residues. Trimming cost V 3 bases and J 7 bases; bases outside gene matches: 6. CDR1 and CDR2 (germline): KGHSH, LQKENI. The CDR3 DNA sequence: TGTGCCAGCTCACCCGCGACTAGCGGGAGGATGAATGAGCAGTTCTTC. Amino acid sequence: CASSPATSGRMNEQFF.

The gene calls are TRBV3-1 (or the pseudogene TRBV3-2) and TRBJ2-1; 12 positions agree with TRBD2. The J segment lost 8 bases and the V segment lost 2 bases, leaving 7 bases of the junction unmatched. Germline-derived CDR1 and CDR2 are LGHDT and YNNKEL (reference sequence). The CDR3 consists of 16 residues. This CDR3 is CASSQFGLAGGDEQFF. The DNA for the CDR3 is TGTGCCAGCAGCCAATTCGGGCTAGCGGGGGGGGATGAGCAGTTCTTC.

The chain is built from TRBV5-1 and TRBJ2-7; no clear D gene. This CDR3 comprises 15 residues. The germline gives CDR1 SGHRS, CDR2 YFSETQ. Trimming removed 1 base from V and 0 bases from J, with 11 bases in between. CDR3 in amino acids: CASSLTADLSYEQYF. CDR3 bases: TGCGCCAGCAGCTTGACCGCCGACCTCTCCTACGAGCAGTACTTC.

The chain links TRBV18 to TRBJ2-7, with D maybe TRBD1 (5 bases). Trimming cost V 3 bases and J 7 bases, with 16 bases left between them. The CDR3 length is 14 residues. The germline CDR1 and CDR2 sequences are KGHSH and LQKENI. The CDR3: CASSPSARADEQYF. The CDR3 nucleotides are TGTGCCAGCTCACCGTCGGCCAGGGCGGATGAGCAGTACTTC.

The chain carries TRBV4-1 and TRBJ2-2; D gene uncertain. V gave up 3 bases and J gave up 4 bases, with 24 bases separating them. CDR1 is MGHRA and CDR2 is YSYEKL in the germline V gene. This CDR3 has 19 residues. The CDR3 bases are TGCGCCAGCAGCCATTTAAGGATGTCCCAGCCCCAAGGCACCGGGGAGCTGTTTTTT. Translation: CASSHLRMSQPQGTGELFF.

This chain joins TRBV11-2 and TRBJ2-3, with a weak D call TRBD1 (6 bases). This CDR3 region has 15 residues. V gave up 2 bases and J gave up 5 bases, with 14 bases separating them. Germline CDR1 and CDR2: SGHAT and FQNNGV. The CDR3, as DNA: TGTGCCAGCAGCTTAAATTTAAGGGGGAAAGATACGCAGTATTTT. It codes for CASSLNLRGKDTQYF.

As regards this clone: A read error may produce the germline difference seen at one junction end. The rearrangement joins TRBV6-1 to TRBJ2-1; D gene uncertain. Germline-derived CDR1 and CDR2 are MNHNS and SASEGT. This CDR3 contains 15 residues. The CDR3 DNA reads TGTGCCAGCAGTGAAGCCGGTGGCTCCTACTATGAGCAGTTCTTC. Translated, it gives CASSEAGGSYYEQFF.

DNA for the CDR3: TGTGCCAGCTCACCAGGGGCACCGGGAGAGACCCAGTACTTC. It specifies CASSPGAPGETQYF. The chain has TRBV18 and TRBJ2-5, with D possibly matching TRBD1 (5 bases). The CDR3 consists of 14 residues. V lost 2 bases and J lost 4, with 11 bases in between. Germline CDR1 KGHSH, CDR2 LQKENI.

The gene calls are TRBV7-9 and TRBJ2-1; no clear D gene. Trimming shortened V by 4 bases and J by 14 bases, and 18 bases separated the two germline ends. CDR1 is SEHNR and CDR2 is FQNEAQ in the germline V gene (reference sequence). The CDR3 is 13 amino acids. The CDR3 reads CASSSPLAVDEFF. Written as DNA, the CDR3 is TGTGCCAGCAGCTCCCCCCTTGCGGTCGATGAGTTCTTC.

The chain carries TRBV19 and TRBJ1-4; D is unclear. Germline V gene data show CDR1 as LNHDA and CDR2 as SQIVND (reference sequence). Between the trimmed V and J ends, which lost 6 bases and 5 bases, there was a span of 19 bases. The CDR3 is 16 residues long. CDR3 residues: CASSDDYGVGNEKLFF. In DNA form, the CDR3 reads TGTGCCAGTAGCGATGATTACGGGGTAGGGAATGAAAAACTGTTTTTT. Full variable domain (remainder filled in from reference TRBV19 and TRBJ1-4): DGGITQSPKYLFRKEGQNVTLSCEQNLNHDAMYWYRQDPGQGLRLIYYSQIVNDFQKGDIAEGYSVSREKKESFPLTVTSAQKNPTAFYLCASSDDYGVGNEKLFFGSGTQLSVL.

V and J are TRBV9 and TRBJ2-7, with 7 bases identical to TRBD2. Germline V gene data show CDR1 as SGDLS and CDR2 as YYNGEE. The CDR3 has 14 residues. Trimming at V came to 0 bases and at J to 7 bases, leaving 7 bases not matched to a gene. As DNA, the CDR3 is TGTGCCAGCAGCGTAGGGGAGGGATTGGGTGAGCAGTACTTC. Its translation is CASSVGEGLGEQYF. The complete variable domain, with remaining parts taken from reference TRBV9 and TRBJ2-7, reads DSGVTQTPKHLITATGQRVTLRCSPRSGDLSVYWYQQSLDQGLQFLIQYYNGEERAKGNILERFSAQQFPDLHSELNLSSLELGDSALYFCASSVGEGLGEQYFGPGTRLTVT.

V is TRBV12-3 or TRBV12-4 and J is TRBJ1-1, with D perhaps TRBD1 (6 bases). Deletions cut 6 bases from V and 4 bases from J, with 12 bases between. CDR3 length equals 13 residues. This CDR3 is CASSIQGVTEAFF. The CDR3 nucleotides read TGTGCCAGCAGCATACAGGGAGTCACTGAAGCTTTCTTT.

V usage is TRBV15 and J usage is TRBJ2-7; the D gene is possibly TRBD1 (6 bases). CDR3 length equals 13 residues. The germline V and J ends were trimmed by 2 bases and 2 bases, with 7 bases remaining between them. The germline CDR1 and CDR2 sequences are LNHNV and YYDKDF (reference sequence). As DNA, the CDR3 is TGTGCCACCAGCAGAACAGGGCCCTACGAGCAGTACTTC. It is translated as CATSRTGPYEQYF.

V gene TRBV6-2 or TRBV6-3 combines with J gene TRBJ2-1; TRBD1 matches at 10 bases. From germline, CDR1 is MNHEY and CDR2 SVGEGT. The CDR3 consists of 13 residues. Trimming at V came to 2 bases and at J to 10 bases, leaving 2 bases not matched to a gene. Here the CDR3 reads CASSYLDRGEQFF. CDR3 DNA: TGTGCCAGCAGTTACCTGGACAGGGGGGAGCAGTTCTTC.

The V and J genes are TRBV30 and TRBJ1-3, with D hard to call. Germline CDR1 and CDR2: GTSNPN and SVGIG (reference sequence). Trimming took off 0 bases at V and 4 bases at J, with 10 bases between the two ends. The CDR3 sequence is 14 residues long. CDR3 bases: TGTGCCTGGAGTGTAACGGGCCACGGAAACACCATATATTTT. It is translated as CAWSVTGHGNTIYF.

J is TRBJ1-2 and V is TRBV11-3; possibly TRBD1 for D (6 bases). Between the trimmed V and J ends, which lost 7 bases and 7 bases, there was a span of 16 bases. Germline V gene data show CDR1 as SGHNT and CDR2 as YENEEA. This CDR3 is built from 13 residues. The CDR3 region has the DNA TGTGCCAGCACCCAAAGGGGGGGCTCTGGCTACACCTTC. Its translation is CASTQRGGSGYTF.

The V and J genes are TRBV19 and TRBJ1-1; TRBD1 might be the D (6 bases). V gave up 5 bases and J gave up 6 bases, with 13 bases separating them. The V gene's germline CDR1 is LNHDA and CDR2 SQIVND (reference sequence). The CDR3 spans 13 residues. CDR3 nucleotides: TGTGCCAGTAGTGTAAACAGGGACGCTGAAGCTTTCTTT. The encoded protein is CASSVNRDAEAFF.

This rearrangement joins TRBV24-1 to TRBJ2-1; the D call may be TRBD1 or TRBD2 (5 bases each). The germline CDR1 and CDR2 sequences are KGHDR and SFDVKD. V was clipped by 9 bases and J by 0 bases, with 11 bases between them. This CDR3 is 14 amino acids long. The CDR3 loop is CATGEQGSYNEQFF. The CDR3 coding sequence is TGTGCCACCGGGGAGCAGGGCTCCTACAATGAGCAGTTCTTC.

The rearrangement links TRBV6-6 to TRBJ2-5; TRBD1 might be the D (7 bases). Trimming pared 6 bases from V and 5 bases from J, leaving 19 bases between. There are 15 residues in the CDR3. CDR1 and CDR2 (germline): MNHNY, SVGAGI (reference sequence). CDR3 protein: CASSPLQGGWETQYF. As DNA, the CDR3 is TGTGCCAGCAGCCCCCTCCAGGGGGGTTGGGAGACCCAGTACTTC.

The chain couples TRBV3-1 (or the pseudogene TRBV3-2) to TRBJ2-7; D not resolved. Trimming left V 0 bases short and J 2 bases short, with 8 bases between. CDR3 length equals 14 residues. Germline loops: CDR1 LGHDT, CDR2 YNNKEL (reference sequence). The CDR3 DNA is TGTGCCAGCAGCCAAGAGCCTGGTCCCTACGAGCAGTACTTC. It is translated as CASSQEPGPYEQYF.

The chain carries TRBV7-2 and TRBJ2-7; the match to TRBD2 covers 9 bases. Germline CDR1 and CDR2: SGHTA and FQGNSA. V was pared by 5 bases and J by 1 base, with 6 bases of the junction left unmatched. This CDR3 contains 15 residues. The CDR3 region is CASSLRLAASYEQYF. The CDR3 DNA follows: TGTGCCAGCAGCCTCCGACTAGCGGCTTCCTACGAGCAGTACTTC.

The rearrangement links TRBV7-2 to TRBJ1-2; TRBD1 matches at 10 bases. The CDR3 sequence is 14 residues long. Looked up from germline, CDR1 is SGHTA and CDR2 is FQGNSA. The V segment lost 4 bases and the J segment 8 bases; nucleotides outside the gene matches: 7. The CDR3 spells CASSSDRGRWGYTF. CDR3 DNA sequence: TGTGCCAGCAGCTCTGACAGGGGGCGTTGGGGCTACACCTTC.

This sequence joins TRBV2 and TRBJ2-6, with D possibly being TRBD1 (6 bases). Germline V gene sequence: CDR1 SNHLY, CDR2 FYNNEI. V dropped 3 bases and J dropped 0 bases, with 12 bases sitting between them. The length of the CDR3 is 17 residues. CDR3 protein: CASSEDSIGSGANVLTF. The CDR3 DNA reads as TGTGCCAGCAGTGAGGACAGTATCGGCTCTGGGGCCAACGTCCTGACTTTC.

This clone was picked up one time. This sequence joins TRBV24-1 and TRBJ2-3; possibly TRBD2 for D (6 bases). The CDR3 runs 17 residues. CDR1 and CDR2 from the germline V gene are KGHDR and SFDVKD. Trimming removed 3 bases at V and 4 bases at J, with 19 bases between. The DNA for the CDR3 is TGTGCCACCAGTGATGTCGGGACCCGAGGAGGGGCAGATACGCAGTATTTT. It translates to CATSDVGTRGGADTQYF.